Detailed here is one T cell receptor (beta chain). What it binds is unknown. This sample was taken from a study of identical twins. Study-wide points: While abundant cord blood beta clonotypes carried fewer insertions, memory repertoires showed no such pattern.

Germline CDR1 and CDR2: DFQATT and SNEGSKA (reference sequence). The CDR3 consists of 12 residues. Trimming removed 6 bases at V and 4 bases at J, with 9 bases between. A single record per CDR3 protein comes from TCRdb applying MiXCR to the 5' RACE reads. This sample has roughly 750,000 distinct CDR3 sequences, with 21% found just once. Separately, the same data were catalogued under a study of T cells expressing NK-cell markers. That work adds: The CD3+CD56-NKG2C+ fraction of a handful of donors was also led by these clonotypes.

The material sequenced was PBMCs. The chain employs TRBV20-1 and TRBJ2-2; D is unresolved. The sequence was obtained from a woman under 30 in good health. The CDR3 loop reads CSAQWGTGELFF. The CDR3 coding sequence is TGCAGTGCGCAATGGGGCACCGGGGAGCTGTTTTTT.